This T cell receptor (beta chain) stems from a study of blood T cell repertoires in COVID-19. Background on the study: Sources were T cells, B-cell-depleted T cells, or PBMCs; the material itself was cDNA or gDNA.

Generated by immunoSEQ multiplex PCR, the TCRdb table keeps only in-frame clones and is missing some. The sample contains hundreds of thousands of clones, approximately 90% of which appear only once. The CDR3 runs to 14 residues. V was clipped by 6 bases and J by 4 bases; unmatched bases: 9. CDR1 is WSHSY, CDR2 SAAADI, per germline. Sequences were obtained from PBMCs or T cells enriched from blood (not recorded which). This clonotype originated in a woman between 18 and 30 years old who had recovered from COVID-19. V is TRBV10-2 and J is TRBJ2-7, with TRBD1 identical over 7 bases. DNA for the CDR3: TGCGCCAGCAGGAGGAGAGGGGGCGGATACGAGCAGTACTTC. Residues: CASRRRGGGYEQYF.